This T cell receptor (beta chain) is from a study of blood T cells in healthy people across ages. Trimming took 4 bases from V and 7 from J, leaving 17 bases between them. Per the germline V gene, CDR1 is SNHLY and CDR2 is FYNNEI. The CDR3 sequence is 16 residues long. Next came a second PCR, run for about 6 to 11 cycles, which used a sample-barcoded 5' primer along with a J-beta primer mix. TCRdb re-called the 5' RACE reads with MiXCR, one entry per CDR3 protein. This table holds more than 1,000,000 distinct CDR3 sequences, approximately 26% found once. In the case of this clonotype: Its antigen remains unknown.

The study's findings and limits: Lack of knowledge of donor CMV status possibly confounded expanded clonotype changes. No conclusive comparison of naive versus antigen-experienced cells was possible with unsorted PBMCs.

Another study also made use of these data, one on T cells of mothers and their children. That publication notes: Second-PCR amplification with M1S added sample barcodes and 2-4 random nucleotides. With unrelated pairs as the comparison, related mother-child pairs had a slightly higher overlap that was not significant.

Input material: blood. The chain carries TRBV2 and TRBJ1-6; D call uncertain. The clonotype originates from a girl aged 2 to 9 in good health. Here the CDR3 DNA reads TGTGCCAGCAGTGCAACCCTGATTCGGGGAAATTCACCCCTCCACTTT. This encodes CASSATLIRGNSPLHF.